This TCR beta chain emerged from a study of T cell responses to AZD1222 COVID-19 vaccine. General study findings and limits: Only after the peak T cell response were repertoires sampled. Among the donors, most were white British and more were female, and clonal diversity was possibly underestimated. Baseline seropositives among AZD1222 recipients totaled only five to seven. Breadth and depth of Spike-specific TCRs rose after two AZD1222 doses.

This clone was seen once. What it binds is unknown. Repertoires were generated with immunoSEQ multiplex PCR, while TCRdb's copy carries only in-frame clones and drops some. The profile shows around 70,000 clones, approximately 80% of them singletons. The CDR3 runs 14 residues. Germline CDR1 and CDR2: MNHEY and SVGEGT. Germline trimming cut 5 bases from V and 5 bases from J; bases unmatched to any gene: 6. The sample was peripheral blood, taken on day 0 of AZD1222 vaccination. This clonotype was obtained from an adult in good health. The chain is built from TRBV6-2 or TRBV6-3 and TRBJ2-7, with 10 bases matching TRBD2. CDR3 region: CASSKRGGDHEQYF. For the CDR3, the DNA is TGTGCCAGCAGTAAGCGGGGGGGCGACCACGAGCAGTACTTC.